The clone carrying this TCR beta chain was recorded at least ten times. Its antigen remains unidentified. This sample's time point: patch test 1, 2 weeks after DPC sensitization. The treatment is: therapeutic diphenylcyclopropenone sensitization with weekly scalp DPC. The study enrolled 18 to 70-year-old alopecia patients suitable for DPC. These data belong to a study of human T cells and chemical hapten exposure. The CDR3 consists of 14 residues. The germline CDR1 and CDR2 sequences are MDHEN and SYDVKM. V lost 3 bases and J lost 3; bases outside the gene matches: 4. Findings and caveats of the study: Expanded TCR counts at PT1 went up together with patch test score, a positive correlation. After DPC sensitization, TCRs above 1 in 1000 frequency showed no change.

TCRdb independently ran MiXCR on the RACE reads; one entry per CDR3 protein. The sample consists of some 380,000 distinct CDR3 sequences, more than 4.5% of them appearing once. The chain recombines TRBV28 with TRBJ2-7, with TRBD1 matching over 8 bases. The sequenced sample was whole blood, obtained in connection with sensitization to the hapten diphenylcyclopropenone (DPC). This receptor was taken from a woman between 50 and 59 years old with alopecia areata. Some clones in this sample may be carry-over from other donors' samples. The CDR3 region has the DNA TGTGCCAGCAGTTTCGGGACAGGAATCTACGAGCAGTACTTC. Translated, it gives CASSFGTGIYEQYF. The full variable domain, in which reference TRBV28 and TRBJ2-7 provide the parts outside the CDR3, is DVKVTQSSRYLVKRTGEKVFLECVQDMDHENMFWYRQDPGLGLRLIYFSYDVKMKEKGDIPEGYSVSREKKERFSLILESASTNQTSMYLCASSFGTGIYEQYFGPGTRLTVT.